Sequencing of this TCR beta chain was carried out in a study of PD-L1 blockade in urothelial cancer (dated by TCRdb to the late 2010s). Broadly, across the study: Therapy was started at some point between 2014 and 2016 for all patients, and atezolizumab 1,200 mg was administered intravenously every 3 weeks. About 85% of the 29 patients were males with bladder-origin urothelial cancer, and 18 of 29 reported a prior smoking history. Patients had an ECOG performance status of 0 or 1 and had received between 0 and 3 prior chemotherapy regimens. Blood samples were analyzed at two time points: 3 weeks after treatment start (second dose) and 6 weeks after treatment start. Blood samples gave median yields of roughly 150,000 T cells and some 84,000 unique TCRs, along with a median clonality of roughly 0.08. The study was an exploratory multi-omic analysis of somatic, immune and clinical correlates of response to PD-L1 blockade with atezolizumab in urothelial cancer. Pretreatment tumor samples, along with matched peripheral blood serially collected before and after atezolizumab treatment, were subjected to TCR sequencing. Durable clinical benefit was defined as a progression-free survival longer than 6 months, and TCR features were additionally tested against progression-free survival and overall survival. In the same patients, pretreatment tumors underwent whole exome sequencing and RNA sequencing in addition to TCR sequencing. Durable clinical benefit was achieved by nine patients and was not achieved by 20 patients. Pretreatment blood TCR-seq was available for 27 to 30 patients, at least one posttreatment blood collection was obtained for roughly 25 patients, and tumor TCR-seq was available for roughly 25 patients.

Taken from the germline V gene, the CDR1 and CDR2 loops are SQVTM and ANQGSEA. The CDR3 goes from the cysteine to the phenylalanine over 13 residues. Only the CDR3 region is kept as DNA, spanning 39 bases read in frame from base 1. Relative to germline, V is 6 bases shorter and J is 0 bases shorter, with 11 bases between their ends. This clone turned up a few times. This receptor's antigen is unknown. No much larger clone exists at a distance of one base, and base qualities are not known. General conclusions and limits of the study: Because the sample size was small (n ≈ 30) and many exploratory analyses were performed, the results are intended to be hypothesis-generating. At 3 weeks after the start of treatment, tumor-associated TCR clones in peripheral blood had expanded more in patients with durable benefit (n of about 20, p = 0.022). Improved progression-free and overall survival was found to be associated with pretreatment peripheral blood TCR clonality below the median.

Reading the label with the study, this specimen's time point is: pretreatment peripheral blood. The cohort included roughly 29 patients with locally advanced or metastatic urothelial carcinoma who were treated at Memorial Sloan Kettering on a trial protocol. Peripheral blood mononuclear cells were collected from each patient pretreatment and during treatment, giving between 1 and 8 total time points per patient. The Qiagen DNeasy Blood extraction kit was used to purify genomic DNA from total PBMCs and from tumor samples. PBMCs were collected pretreatment and during treatment, and were isolated and stored as previously described. Synthetic TCR analog templates were spiked into each PCR to estimate absolute template abundance from read counts. The immunoSEQ assay was used to amplify TCRbeta CDR3 regions from genomic DNA with bias-controlled V and J gene primers. Sequencing of rearranged TCRbeta segments was done at approximately 20X coverage. From the authors' description of their analysis: Clustering was used to correct sequencing errors, and CDR3s were annotated against IMGT to assign V, D and J genes. Only productive TCRbeta rearrangements were used in downstream analyses, excluding out-of-frame or stop-codon sequences. To compute clonality, Shannon entropy was normalized by the log of the number of unique productive sequences and then subtracted from one. Clones differing between time points or between blood and tumor were identified using Fisher's exact test with Benjamini-Hochberg correction, with an adjusted p below 0.01 applied as the threshold. As stored in TCRdb, this immuneACCESS dataset retains in-frame rearrangements with V and J assigned. A fraction of the clones does not appear; measured against another copy, unresolved V genes explain less than half of the discrepancy, and the remainder lacks a known reason. V, J and clone size are taken as reported in that table, and D and trimming were inferred from the DNA itself. Across this sample there are tens of thousands of clones, with 84% seen only once. Around 2.1% of the sample is taken by the ten largest.

Sample: PBMCs, taken around atezolizumab (anti-PD-L1) treatment. The origin of this receptor is a man aged 55 to 70 with urothelial cancer. This sequence uses TRBV29-1 and TRBJ1-1; a tentative D call is TRBD1 (5 bases match). The CDR3 here reads CSVRGNMNTEAFF. The DNA sequence reads TGCAGCGTGCGGGGCAATATGAACACTGAAGCTTTCTTT.